The clone carrying this T cell receptor beta chain was seen only a few times. Reverse transcription of all isolated RNA meant that expressed TCRB transcripts were sequenced. Produced via immunoSEQ multiplex PCR; TCRdb's table is partial and in-frame only. The sample has about 270,000 clones, approximately 14% seen once. Germline-derived CDR1 and CDR2 are MGHRA and YSYEKL. Between the trimmed V and J ends, which lost 0 bases and 5 bases, there was a span of 14 bases. CDR3 size: 16 residues. The sample comes from a study of beta chain features in type 1 diabetes. The specimen sequenced was naive CD4+ T cells from blood. The gene calls are TRBV4-1 and TRBJ2-1, with unresolved D. This clonotype was sampled from a middle-aged woman in good health. The CDR3 DNA is TGCGCCAGCAGCCAAGATCATTGGGCAGCTAACAATGAGCAGTTCTTC. It encodes CASSQDHWAANNEQFF.